Only a few counts were recorded for the clone carrying this TCR beta chain. Its matching antigen is unknown. Germline V CDR1 and CDR2: LNHNV, YYDKDF (reference sequence). V was shortened by 5 bases and J by 2 bases, with 10 bases between the two germline ends. The CDR3 has 13 residues. The data were taken from a study of T cells after yellow fever vaccination. Template switching with 5'RACE generated the TCR cDNA and added a universal primer site and UMIs. TCRdb used MiXCR to reprocess the 5' RACE reads, holding one entry per CDR3 protein. The sample carries approximately 550,000 distinct CDR3 sequences, 15% to 20% recorded once. Study-level findings and limits: Although the secondary response was weaker, it peaked faster, at day 5 versus 15. From the bulk population, abundant clonotypes could contaminate and appear within FACS-sorted repertoires.

This receptor was obtained from a man between 25 and 39 years old who received the YFV17D yellow fever vaccine. The sample consisted of PBMCs, taken 15 days after the yellow fever booster vaccination. The chain recombines TRBV15 with TRBJ2-7; D not resolved. CDR3 protein: CATSVGRPYEQYF. For the CDR3, the DNA is TGTGCCACCAGCGTCGGGCGTCCCTACGAGCAGTACTTC.